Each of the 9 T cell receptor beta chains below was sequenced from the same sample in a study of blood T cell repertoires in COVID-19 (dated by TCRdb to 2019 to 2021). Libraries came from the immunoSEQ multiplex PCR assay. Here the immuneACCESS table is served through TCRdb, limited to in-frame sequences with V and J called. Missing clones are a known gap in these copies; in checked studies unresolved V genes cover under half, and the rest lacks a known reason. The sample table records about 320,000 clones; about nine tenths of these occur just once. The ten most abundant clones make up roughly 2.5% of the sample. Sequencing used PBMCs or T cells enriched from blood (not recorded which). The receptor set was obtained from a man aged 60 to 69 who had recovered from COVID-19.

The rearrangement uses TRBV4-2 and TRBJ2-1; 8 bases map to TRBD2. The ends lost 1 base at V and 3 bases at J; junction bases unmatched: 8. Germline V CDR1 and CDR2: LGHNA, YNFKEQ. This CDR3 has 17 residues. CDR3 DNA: TGTGCCAGCAGCCAAGGTATCCAGCGGGAGATCTACAATGAGCAGTTCTTC. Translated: CASSQGIQREIYNEQFF.

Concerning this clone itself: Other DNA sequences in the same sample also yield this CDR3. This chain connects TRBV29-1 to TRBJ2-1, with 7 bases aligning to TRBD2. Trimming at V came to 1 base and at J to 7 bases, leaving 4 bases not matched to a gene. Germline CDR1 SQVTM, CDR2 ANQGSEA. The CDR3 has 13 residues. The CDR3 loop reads CSVEGGSVNEQFF. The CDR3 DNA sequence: TGCAGCGTTGAAGGCGGGAGCGTGAATGAGCAGTTCTTC.

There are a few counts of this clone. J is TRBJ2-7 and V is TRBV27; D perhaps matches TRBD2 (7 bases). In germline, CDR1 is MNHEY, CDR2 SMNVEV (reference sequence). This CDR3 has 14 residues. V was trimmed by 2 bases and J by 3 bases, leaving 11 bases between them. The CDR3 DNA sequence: TGTGCCAGCAGTTTAAAAGGGGGGGGCTACGAGCAGTACTTC. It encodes CASSLKGGGYEQYF.

The CDR3 DNA is TGCAGCGTTGATTGGGGGGCTGAAGCTTTCTTT. It translates to CSVDWGAEAFF. The chain recombines TRBV29-1 with TRBJ1-1, with a possible D match to TRBD1 (5 bases). Trimming cost V 3 bases and J 6 bases, with 8 bases left between them. Germline V CDR1 and CDR2: SQVTM, ANQGSEA. This CDR3 has 11 amino acids.

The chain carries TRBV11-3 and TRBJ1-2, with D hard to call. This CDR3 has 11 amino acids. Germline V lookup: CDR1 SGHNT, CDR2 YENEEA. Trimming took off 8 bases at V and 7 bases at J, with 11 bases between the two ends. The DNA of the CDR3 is TGTGCCAGCTCGCGAGGAGCTGGCTACACCTTC. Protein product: CASSRGAGYTF.

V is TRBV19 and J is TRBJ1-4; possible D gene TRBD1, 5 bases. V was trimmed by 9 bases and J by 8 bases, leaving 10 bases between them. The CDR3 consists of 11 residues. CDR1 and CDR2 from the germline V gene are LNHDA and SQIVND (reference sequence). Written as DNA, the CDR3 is TGTGCCAGCGGGGGAGTGGAAAAACTGTTTTTT. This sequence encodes CASGGVEKLFF.

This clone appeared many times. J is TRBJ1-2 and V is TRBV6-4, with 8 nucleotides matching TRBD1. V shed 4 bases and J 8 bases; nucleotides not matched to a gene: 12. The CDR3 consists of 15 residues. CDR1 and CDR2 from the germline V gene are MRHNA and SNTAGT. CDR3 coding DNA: TGTGCCAGCAGTGGAACCGGGACAGGTCTCGACGGCTACACCTTC. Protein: CASSGTGTGLDGYTF.

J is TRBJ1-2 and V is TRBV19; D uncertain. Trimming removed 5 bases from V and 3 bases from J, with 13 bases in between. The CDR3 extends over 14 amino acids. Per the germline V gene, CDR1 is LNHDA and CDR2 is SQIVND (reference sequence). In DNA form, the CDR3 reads TGTGCCAGTAGTGCCGCCTTGAGATACTATGGCTACACCTTC. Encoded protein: CASSAALRYYGYTF.

CDR3 sequence: CASSPLAGAVNEQFF. The CDR3 coding sequence is TGTGCCAGCAGTCCCCTAGCGGGAGCGGTCAATGAGCAGTTCTTC. V gene TRBV27 combines with J gene TRBJ2-1, with 10 positions matching TRBD2. The CDR3 has 15 amino acids. The junction had 7 bases not matched to a gene; V was cut back by 5 bases and J by 6 bases. In germline, CDR1 is MNHEY, CDR2 SMNVEV (reference sequence).